These 18 T cell receptor beta chains were all obtained from the same sample, sequenced in a study of blood T cell repertoires in COVID-19. Clones were sequenced by immunoSEQ multiplex PCR, and TCRdb holds only the in-frame ones, with some missing. The table records 150,000 or so clones, about 85% of them present only once. Sequencing used peripheral blood. The origin of the receptors is a man in his fifties or sixties with COVID-19, enrolled during active disease.

The chain employs TRBV9 and TRBJ1-3, with 8 bases matching TRBD1. From germline, CDR1 is SGDLS and CDR2 YYNGEE. Unmatched junction bases numbered 7, after V lost 4 bases and J lost 1 base. This CDR3 is 16 amino acids long. CDR3 protein: CASSSRTGRSGNTIYF. The CDR3 coding sequence is TGTGCCAGCAGCTCTCGGACAGGGCGGTCTGGAAACACCATATATTTT.

The chain employs TRBV5-8 and TRBJ2-7; TRBD2 matches 7 bases. In germline, CDR1 is SGHTS, CDR2 YDEGEE. V lost 4 bases, J lost 3 bases, and 10 bases stayed unmatched. This CDR3 contains 15 residues. In DNA form, the CDR3 reads TGTGCCAGCAGCCCATGGGGACTAACCAACTACGAGCAGTACTTC. This translates into CASSPWGLTNYEQYF.

The V and J genes are TRBV28 and TRBJ1-2; 7 bases align to TRBD1. Unmatched junction bases numbered 14, after V lost 6 bases and J lost 4 bases. Germline CDR1 is MDHEN and CDR2 is SYDVKM. The CDR3 runs to 16 residues. CDR3 nucleotides: TGTGCCAGCAGCTCAGGACAGGCCCGAAGATTCTATGGCTACACCTTC. Protein product: CASSSGQARRFYGYTF.

The count of this clone is one. The V gene is TRBV27, the J gene TRBJ1-2; D remains ambiguous. The CDR3 has 15 residues. V was pared by 3 bases and J by 6 bases, with 17 bases between. CDR1 and CDR2 (germline): MNHEY, SMNVEV (reference sequence). The CDR3 bases are TGTGCCAGCAGTTTGTTTTCCGGGGTTTTAGATGGCTACACCTTC. Protein: CASSLFSGVLDGYTF.

J is TRBJ1-1 and V is TRBV19; 8 nucleotides match TRBD1. Trimming took 4 bases from V and 4 from J; bases not matched to a gene: 5. The CDR3 runs to 14 residues. Germline V gene data show CDR1 as LNHDA and CDR2 as SQIVND (reference sequence). CDR3 bases: TGTGCCAGTAGTACACGACAGGGGAGCACTGAAGCTTTCTTT. It yields the protein CASSTRQGSTEAFF.

V and J are TRBV29-1 and TRBJ1-2; TRBD1 matches 8 bases. Germline lookup yields CDR1 SQVTM and CDR2 ANQGSEA. CDR3 length: 14 residues. The J segment lost 4 bases and the V segment lost 5 bases, leaving 9 bases of the junction unmatched. The CDR3: CSVNAGTGGYGYTF. The DNA for the CDR3 is TGCAGCGTTAACGCCGGGACAGGAGGCTATGGCTACACCTTC. The complete variable domain, with remaining parts taken from reference TRBV29-1 and TRBJ1-2, reads SAVISQKPSRDICQRGTSLTIQCQVDSQVTMMFWYRQQPGQSLTLIATANQGSEATYESGFVIDKFPISRPNLTFSTLTVSNMSPEDSSIYLCSVNAGTGGYGYTFGSGTRLTVV.

The V gene is TRBV24-1, the J gene TRBJ2-1; 9 bases align to TRBD1. The CDR3 extends over 15 amino acids. Losses at the gene ends were 5 bases for V and 2 bases for J; bases not matched to a gene: 3. Germline CDR1 KGHDR, CDR2 SFDVKD. CDR3 bases: TGTGCCACCAGTGGCCGGGACAGGGCCTACAATGAGCAGTTCTTC. It yields the protein CATSGRDRAYNEQFF.

V gene TRBV5-1 combines with J gene TRBJ2-5, with 10 positions matching TRBD2. The CDR3 has 16 amino acids. J lost 4 bases, V lost 4 bases, and 10 bases had no gene match. Germline-derived CDR1 and CDR2 are SGHRS and YFSETQ. CDR3 in DNA: TGCGCCAGCAGCAACATACCGGGACTAGCGATAGAGACCCAGTACTTC. The encoded protein is CASSNIPGLAIETQYF.

The CDR3 DNA follows: TGTGCCAGCAGCTTACAGAGTCACTCGAACACCGGGGAGCTGTTTTTT. Translating it yields CASSLQSHSNTGELFF. This chain uses TRBV5-5 with TRBJ2-2; D gene ambiguous. CDR3 length equals 16 residues. The ends were cut back, 2 bases at V and 0 bases at J, with 11 bases in the middle. Looked up from germline, CDR1 is SGHKS and CDR2 is YYEKEE (reference sequence).

The chain has TRBV6-1 and TRBJ2-1; 8 nucleotides agree with TRBD1. With 1 base clipped from V and 4 bases from J, the junction kept 6 bases outside the gene matches. The CDR3 consists of 16 residues. Looked up from germline, CDR1 is MNHNS and CDR2 is SASEGT. The CDR3 nucleotides are TGTGCCAGCAGTGAAGTGGGCAGGGGGCAATACAATGAGCAGTTCTTC. It specifies CASSEVGRGQYNEQFF.

The chain recombines TRBV5-1 with TRBJ2-1, with D possibly TRBD2 on 5 matching bases. Looked up from germline, CDR1 is SGHRS and CDR2 is YFSETQ. This CDR3 has 15 amino acids. V dropped 2 bases and J dropped 6 bases, with 15 bases sitting between them. CDR3 region: CASSFLGDSSNEQFF. CDR3 bases: TGCGCCAGCAGCTTTCTCGGGGATTCGAGCAATGAGCAGTTCTTC.

This clone was detected a few times. The chain joins TRBV6-1 to TRBJ1-1; no firm D call. Looked up from germline, CDR1 is MNHNS and CDR2 is SASEGT. CDR3 length: 10 amino acids. Trimming removed 3 bases at V and 14 bases at J, with 10 bases between. Here the CDR3 reads CASSDLSEFF. CDR3 in DNA: TGTGCCAGCAGTGATTTGAGTGAGTTCTTT.

The chain recombines TRBV7-8 with TRBJ1-1; 7 bases fit TRBD1. The V segment lost 1 base and the J segment 0 bases; nucleotides outside the gene matches: 8. This CDR3 is 17 amino acids long. Per the germline V gene, CDR1 is SGHVS and CDR2 is FQNEAQ. CDR3 DNA: TGTGCCAGCAGCTTAGGATGGGGACAGCTATTGAACACTGAAGCTTTCTTT. As protein: CASSLGWGQLLNTEAFF. Combining the CDR3 with reference TRBV7-8 and TRBJ1-1 gives the whole variable domain GAGVSQSPRYKVAKRGQDVALRCDPISGHVSLFWYQQALGQGPEFLTYFQNEAQLDKSGLPSDRFFAERPEGSVSTLKIQRTQQEDSAVYLCASSLGWGQLLNTEAFFGQGTRLTVV.

The rearrangement uses TRBV19 and TRBJ2-2; D perhaps matches TRBD1 (6 bases). Trimming stripped 10 bases from V and 4 bases from J, with 19 bases between. The CDR3 is 15 residues long. The germline gives CDR1 LNHDA, CDR2 SQIVND (reference sequence). The CDR3 nucleotides read TGTGCCACTCACTCCCCTGGGGGCGTCACCGGGGAGCTGTTTTTT. It translates to CATHSPGGVTGELFF.

CDR3 region: CASSLAGGYEQYF. In nucleotides, the CDR3 is TGTGCCAGCTCACTAGCGGGGGGTTACGAGCAGTACTTC. This chain uses TRBV2 with TRBJ2-7, with 12 bases matching TRBD2. This CDR3 spans 13 amino acids. With 8 bases clipped from V and 4 bases from J, the junction kept 3 bases outside the gene matches. In germline, CDR1 is SNHLY, CDR2 FYNNEI.

The J gene is TRBJ1-5, the V gene TRBV5-5; the D gene is possibly TRBD1 (6 bases). This CDR3 is 14 amino acids long. Germline-derived CDR1 and CDR2 are SGHKS and YYEKEE (reference sequence). The V end lost 4 bases, the J end lost 6 bases, and 14 bases lay between the germline ends. The CDR3 DNA follows: TGTGCCAGCAGCCTATACAGGGTACGTCAGCCCCAGCATTTT. Its translation: CASSLYRVRQPQHF. The whole variable domain, filled in from reference TRBV5-5 and TRBJ1-5, reads DAGVTQSPTHLIKTRGQQVTLRCSPISGHKSVSWYQQVLGQGPQFIFQYYEKEERGRGNFPDRFSARQFPNYSSELNVNALLLGDSALYLCASSLYRVRQPQHFGDGTRLSIL.

This clone was observed a few times. The genes are TRBV11-3 and TRBJ1-1; TRBD1 agrees at 7 bases. Germline trimming cut 5 bases from V and 1 base from J; bases unmatched to any gene: 13. Germline CDR1 SGHNT, CDR2 YENEEA. CDR3 length equals 17 residues. DNA for the CDR3: TGTGCCAGCAGCACTGCAACATACAGGGGTTCGAACACTGAAGCTTTCTTT. This codes for CASSTATYRGSNTEAFF.

The chain links TRBV3-1 (or the pseudogene TRBV3-2) to TRBJ1-1, with 9 bases fitting TRBD1. The CDR3 consists of 14 residues. The trim removed 2 bases at V and 4 bases at J, leaving 2 bases unmatched. CDR1 is LGHDT and CDR2 is YNNKEL in the germline V gene (reference sequence). Here the CDR3 reads CASSQTTGGTEAFF. As DNA, the CDR3 is TGTGCCAGCAGCCAAACGACAGGGGGCACTGAAGCTTTCTTT.